One sample yielded the 21 T cell receptor beta chains listed below, sequenced in a study of CD8+ T cells in alopecia areata. Treatment in this sample: oral pan-JAK inhibitor, 5-10 mg twice daily. RNA, once extracted, was reverse transcribed into cDNA for use as the sequencing template. TCRdb keeps only in-frame clones here, not all; method: immunoSEQ multiplex PCR. Among about 76,000 clones listed, roughly 66% were seen once. The sequences come from CD8+ T cells sorted from blood, collected at week 24, from a patient treated with tofacitinib. All receptors derive from a human donor with alopecia areata.

V and J are TRBV7-8 and TRBJ2-7; D not resolved. There are 13 residues in the CDR3. V lost 4 bases to trimming and J lost 6 bases, with 13 bases between them. In germline, CDR1 is SGHVS, CDR2 FQNEAQ. The DNA of the CDR3 is TGTGCCAGCAGCTCGTTGGGTTCGGGCGAGCAGTACTTC. This sequence encodes CASSSLGSGEQYF.

The chain combines TRBV27 with TRBJ2-7; no clear D gene. This CDR3 is 12 amino acids long. Trimming took off 5 bases at V and 7 bases at J, with 12 bases between the two ends. Germline CDR1 reads MNHEY; CDR2 reads SMNVEV (reference sequence). CDR3 loop: CASSSLKREQYF. CDR3 sequence (DNA): TGTGCCAGCAGTAGTCTCAAAAGGGAGCAGTACTTC.

CDR3 protein: CSVVAGDYEQYF. For the CDR3, the DNA is TGCAGCGTTGTGGCCGGGGACTACGAGCAGTACTTC. The chain couples TRBV29-1 to TRBJ2-7; a weak D match, TRBD2 (5 bases). Deletions cut 4 bases from V and 3 bases from J, with 10 bases between. This CDR3 region has 12 residues. Germline CDR1 and CDR2: SQVTM and ANQGSEA.

CDR3 nucleotide sequence: TGTGCCAGCAGCCCCGACGGGTCGGAGGGAGAGACCCAGTACTTC. Translated: CASSPDGSEGETQYF. The rearrangement uses TRBV11-2 and TRBJ2-5; possible D gene TRBD2, 6 bases. CDR1 is SGHAT and CDR2 is FQNNGV in the germline V gene. This CDR3 is 15 amino acids long. Trimming cost V 5 bases and J 4 bases, with 17 bases left between them.

This clone occurred a few times. This chain joins TRBV6-6 and TRBJ1-3; D unresolved. The CDR3 loop spans 15 amino acids. CDR1 is MNHNY, CDR2 SVGAGI, per germline (reference sequence). The V and J ends lost 2 bases and 4 bases respectively, with 12 bases between them. CDR3: CASSYGVTPGNTIYF. DNA of the CDR3: TGTGCCAGCAGTTACGGGGTCACGCCAGGAAACACCATATATTTT.

This chain links TRBV7-8 with TRBJ2-7, with D uncertain. Between the trimmed V and J ends, which lost 3 bases and 3 bases, there was a span of 3 bases. Germline CDR1 reads SGHVS; CDR2 reads FQNEAQ. The CDR3 is 11 amino acids. Here the CDR3 DNA reads TGTGCCAGCAGCTTTAACTACGAGCAGTACTTC. It codes for CASSFNYEQYF.

V usage is TRBV7-9 and J usage is TRBJ2-3, with D perhaps TRBD2 (5 bases). The CDR3 runs to 16 residues. The V gene's germline CDR1 is SEHNR and CDR2 FQNEAQ (reference sequence). Between the trimmed V and J ends, which lost 6 bases and 5 bases, there was a span of 21 bases. Here the CDR3 reads CASSLRGLPTQDTQYF. The CDR3 DNA is TGTGCCAGCAGTCTACGTGGACTCCCTACTCAAGATACGCAGTATTTT.

The V and J genes are TRBV5-4 and TRBJ1-2, with D hard to call. CDR1 is SGHNT, CDR2 YYREEE, per germline (reference sequence). V gave up 0 bases and J gave up 6 bases, with 6 bases separating them. The length of the CDR3 is 12 residues. CDR3 residues: CASSLVQNGYTF. In nucleotides, the CDR3 is TGTGCCAGCAGCTTGGTGCAGAATGGCTACACCTTC.

This chain connects TRBV7-6 to TRBJ2-5; no reliable D call. Trimming cost V 2 bases and J 5 bases, with 12 bases left between them. The CDR3 runs to 14 residues. The germline CDR1 and CDR2 sequences are SGHVS and FNYEAQ. The CDR3 loop is CASSLRVERETQYF. CDR3 DNA: TGTGCCAGCAGCTTAAGGGTTGAGCGTGAGACCCAGTACTTC.

The rearrangement uses TRBV5-1 and TRBJ2-1; TRBD2 matches 8 bases. The CDR3 consists of 14 residues. V lost 4 bases and J lost 7; bases outside the gene matches: 7. CDR1 SGHRS and CDR2 YFSETQ come from the germline V gene. This CDR3 is CASSGGLDGNEQFF. In DNA, the CDR3 is TGCGCCAGCAGCGGGGGACTAGACGGGAATGAGCAGTTCTTC.

This clone was seen a handful of times. This sequence joins TRBV7-9 and TRBJ2-1, with 7 bases identical to TRBD2. J was trimmed by 5 bases and V by 0 bases; bases with no gene match: 7. CDR3 length: 16 amino acids. The germline gives CDR1 SEHNR, CDR2 FQNEAQ (reference sequence). The CDR3 bases are TGTGCCAGCAGCTTAGCAAGACTAGCTCCTCACAATGAGCAGTTCTTC. As protein: CASSLARLAPHNEQFF.

The CDR3 spells CASSQTMTGGDWETQYF. DNA for the CDR3: TGCGCCAGCAGCCAGACCATGACAGGGGGCGATTGGGAGACCCAGTACTTC. This chain joins TRBV4-3 and TRBJ2-5, with TRBD1 identical over 10 bases. This CDR3 region has 17 residues. V dropped 3 bases and J dropped 5; count of bases not matched to a gene: 12. The V gene's germline CDR1 is LGHNA and CDR2 YSLEER.

The chain carries TRBV27 and TRBJ2-7, with TRBD2 identical over 13 bases. This CDR3 spans 17 amino acids. In germline, CDR1 is MNHEY, CDR2 SMNVEV (reference sequence). V trimming: 0 bases; J trimming: 1 base; junction bases outside the gene matches: 3. Here the CDR3 DNA reads TGTGCCAGCAGTTTATCACCGGGACTAGCGGGATCCTACGAGCAGTACTTC. This codes for CASSLSPGLAGSYEQYF.

This chain joins TRBV30 and TRBJ1-1; D is unclear. This CDR3 spans 12 amino acids. The V end lost 5 bases, the J end lost 0 bases, and 7 bases lay between the germline ends. The germline V gene has CDR1 GTSNPN and CDR2 SVGIG (reference sequence). CDR3 DNA sequence: TGTGCCTGGGAGACGCTGAACACTGAAGCTTTCTTT. Its translation is CAWETLNTEAFF.

V and J are TRBV7-9 and TRBJ2-1; 9 nucleotides line up with TRBD2. The length of the CDR3 is 15 residues. V lost 1 base and J lost 4; bases outside the gene matches: 2. Germline V gene data show CDR1 as SEHNR and CDR2 as FQNEAQ (reference sequence). This CDR3 reads CASSLGLAEYNEQFF. The CDR3 nucleotides are TGTGCCAGCAGCTTAGGACTAGCGGAATACAATGAGCAGTTCTTC.

In the case of this clone: One junction end disagrees with the germline gene, perhaps due to a read error. CDR3 sequence: CASTWGSVSSDEQYF. The CDR3 region has the DNA TGTGCCAGCACCTGGGGGTCAGTGTCCTCCGACGAGCAGTACTTC. The V gene is TRBV7-9, the J gene TRBJ2-7; D may correspond to TRBD1 or TRBD2 (5 bases each). The CDR3 runs to 15 residues. The V gene's germline CDR1 is SEHNR and CDR2 FQNEAQ (reference sequence).

The chain links TRBV27 to TRBJ2-1, with D perhaps assigned TRBD1 or TRBD2 (5 bases each). The CDR3 contains 15 residues. Germline CDR1 MNHEY, CDR2 SMNVEV (reference sequence). V dropped 5 bases and J dropped 0 bases, with 11 bases sitting between them. CDR3 sequence (DNA): TGTGCCAGCAGTACCGGGACCAGCTCCTACAATGAGCAGTTCTTC. Translating it yields CASSTGTSSYNEQFF.

V is TRBV2 and J is TRBJ2-1; 10 bases are shared with TRBD2. The V segment lost 3 bases and the J segment 2 bases; nucleotides outside the gene matches: 10. CDR1 and CDR2 (germline): SNHLY, FYNNEI. The CDR3 contains 18 residues. CDR3 DNA sequence: TGTGCCAGCAGTGATGCACTAGCGGGATATGGCCCCTACAATGAGCAGTTCTTC. It translates to CASSDALAGYGPYNEQFF.

The gene calls are TRBV7-9 and TRBJ1-5; TRBD1 agrees at 8 bases. V was pared by 3 bases and J by 5 bases, with 3 bases of the junction left unmatched. The germline CDR1 and CDR2 sequences are SEHNR and FQNEAQ (reference sequence). The CDR3 loop spans 14 amino acids. The CDR3 nucleotides read TGTGCCAGCAGCTTTGACAGGGGCGATCAGCCCCAGCATTTT. It translates to CASSFDRGDQPQHF.

This chain links TRBV7-3 with TRBJ2-1; weak D call: TRBD1 (5 bases). The CDR3 covers 15 residues. The V gene lost 2 bases and the J gene lost 1 base, with 9 bases spanning the gap. The V gene's germline CDR1 is SGHTA and CDR2 FQGTGA. DNA of the CDR3: TGTGCCAGCAGCTTAGGAGCAGGGTCCTACAATGAGCAGTTCTTC. Translated, it gives CASSLGAGSYNEQFF.

The chain carries TRBV5-1 and TRBJ2-5; TRBD1 is a possible D gene (6 bases). Germline lookup yields CDR1 SGHRS and CDR2 YFSETQ. Trimming shortened V by 3 bases and J by 4 bases, and 16 bases separated the two germline ends. The CDR3 runs 15 residues. CDR3 in DNA: TGCGCCAGCAGCTATTTTACAGGGTCGGGAGAGACCCAGTACTTC. Translated, it gives CASSYFTGSGETQYF.